Shown below are 6 T cell receptor beta chains from a single sample sequenced in a study of graft-versus-host responses after intestinal transplantation. The repertoire was sequenced with immunoSEQ multiplex PCR; TCRdb's copy has only in-frame clones and lacks some. The sample consists of roughly 92,000 clones, almost 90% of them appearing once. No antigen is known for these receptors. The starting material was unstimulated CD4+ T cells sorted from spleen or lymph node cells, obtained before intestinal transplant. These receptors were obtained from a human donor who received an intestinal transplant.

The J gene is TRBJ1-1, the V gene TRBV6-5, with D perhaps TRBD1 (6 bases). The germline V gene encodes CDR1 MNHEY and CDR2 SVGAGI. The CDR3 is 13 residues long. Trimming removed 2 bases at V and 8 bases at J, with 12 bases between. The CDR3 DNA sequence: TGTGCCAGCAGTTACGTTGGGGGCGGAGAAGCTTTCTTT. This gives the protein CASSYVGGGEAFF.

V and J are TRBV7-9 and TRBJ1-2, with no clear D. Deletions cut 1 base from V and 7 bases from J, with 19 bases between. The CDR3 runs to 16 residues. Germline CDR1 reads SEHNR; CDR2 reads FQNEAQ (reference sequence). The CDR3 is CASSLVGLDWGGGYTF. DNA for the CDR3: TGTGCCAGCAGCTTAGTGGGCTTGGATTGGGGAGGTGGCTACACCTTC.

Concerning this clone: At one boundary the junction diverges from the germline segment, which might be a read error. The rearrangement uses TRBV7-3 and TRBJ1-2; no clear D gene. This CDR3 comprises 16 residues. Germline loops: CDR1 SGHTA, CDR2 FQGTGA. The CDR3: CASSLTGPPDWGGYTF. The CDR3 DNA reads TGTGCCAGCAGTTTAACCGGGCCGCCGGACTGGGGTGGCTACACCTTC.

The chain links TRBV5-4 to TRBJ2-7; tentative D call: TRBD2 (5 bases). The CDR3 has 12 amino acids. The ends were cut back, 0 bases at V and 10 bases at J, with 11 bases in the middle. Germline V gene lookup returns CDR1 SGHNT and CDR2 YYREEE (reference sequence). CDR3 DNA: TGTGCCAGCAGCTTGGCCGGAGGAGCCCAGTACTTC. This translates into CASSLAGGAQYF. The full variable domain, with the rest looked up from reference TRBV5-4 and TRBJ2-7, is ETGVTQSPTHLIKTRGQQVTLRCSSQSGHNTVSWYQQALGQGPQFIFQYYREEENGRGNFPPRFSGLQFPNYSSELNVNALELDDSALYLCASSLAGGAQYFGPGTRLTVT.

This chain joins TRBV7-9 and TRBJ2-5; no definite D call. In germline, CDR1 is SEHNR, CDR2 FQNEAQ (reference sequence). This CDR3 has 14 amino acids. The V end was cut by 7 bases, the J end by 0 bases, with 12 bases between. CDR3 DNA: TGTGCCAGCAACCCTGCAGCGTACCAAGAGACCCAGTACTTC. It translates to CASNPAAYQETQYF.

CDR3 sequence (DNA): TGTGCCACCCAACGGTATCTTGCGAACACCGGGGAGCTGTTTTTT. This encodes CATQRYLANTGELFF. V usage is TRBV6-1 and J usage is TRBJ2-2; the D is unclear. The germline CDR1 and CDR2 sequences are MNHNS and SASEGT. The V gene lost 10 bases and the J gene lost 0 bases, with 15 bases spanning the gap. The CDR3 has 15 residues.